This section outlines one T cell receptor beta chain sequence together with its context. CDR1 and CDR2 (germline): MNHEY, SVGAGI. The CDR3 has 12 amino acids. Assay: immunoSEQ multiplex PCR; the TCRdb copy retains only in-frame clones and omits some. Of 3,000 to 4,500 clones listed, 50% to 60% are singletons. As to treatment: randomized to nivolumab then ipilimumab (arm A) or the reverse (arm B). No patient had prior DNA-damaging chemotherapy. Sorted cells were live CD3+CD8+, lacking CD19 and CD56, from PBMCs. The data belong to a study of sequential checkpoint blockade in melanoma. The sequence was collected from a human donor with melanoma. The chain joins TRBV6-5 to TRBJ2-5, with D perhaps matching TRBD1 (5 bases). The J call is in doubt because the DNA end fits TRBJ2-7 better. The sequencing here drew on CD8+ T cells sorted from blood (inferred from file names), taken from a patient given nivolumab and ipilimumab in sequence. CDR3 nucleotides: TGTGCCAGCAGGCTGATGGGGCGCGAGCAGTACTTC. Translating gives CASRLMGREQYF.